Presented here are 25 T cell receptor beta chains from one specimen sequenced in a study of CD8 T cells in Susac syndrome. RNA was extracted with the RNeasy kit, and a quantity of about 0.45 to 1 ug was reverse transcribed using random hexamers. TCRdb redid the calling of the immunoSEQ multiplex PCR reads with MiXCR, one entry per CDR3 protein. The sample includes under 200,000 distinct CDR3 sequences, approximately 96% of them seen just once. Sequenced input: CD4+ T cells from PBMCs. These receptors all stem from a human donor in good health.

The rearrangement links TRBV28 to TRBJ2-1; D not resolved. The V gene lost 7 bases and the J gene lost 7 bases, with 17 bases spanning the gap. The germline CDR1 and CDR2 sequences are MDHEN and SYDVKM. The CDR3 has 14 residues. The CDR3 sequence: CASTPTPPKNEQFF. The CDR3 region has the DNA TGTGCCAGCACCCCTACCCCGCCTAAGAATGAGCAGTTCTTC.

The V call is TRBV20-1, the J call TRBJ2-7; no definite D call. This CDR3 region has 11 residues. CDR1 and CDR2 from the germline V gene are DFQATT and SNEGSKA (reference sequence). Trimming removed 6 bases from V and 2 bases from J, with 8 bases in between. CDR3 in DNA: TGCAGTGCCGCATCTCCCTACGAGCAGTACTTC. This codes for CSAASPYEQYF.

The V gene is TRBV29-1, the J gene TRBJ2-7; D gene uncertain. This CDR3 is built from 14 residues. Trimming shortened V by 2 bases and J by 6 bases, and 17 bases separated the two germline ends. From germline, CDR1 is SQVTM and CDR2 ANQGSEA. Written as DNA, the CDR3 is TGCAGCGTTGAATCGGAGAGTTCCCCGGGCGAGCAGTACTTC. Translating gives CSVESESSPGEQYF.

The chain links TRBV7-9 to TRBJ2-1; no definite D call. The CDR3 covers 12 residues. The ends were cut back, 6 bases at V and 9 bases at J, with 12 bases in the middle. Germline V gene data show CDR1 as SEHNR and CDR2 as FQNEAQ (reference sequence). This CDR3 is CASSRIGVEQFF. The CDR3 nucleotides are TGTGCCAGCAGTCGAATTGGGGTTGAGCAGTTCTTC.

The chain links TRBV20-1 to TRBJ2-7, with D uncertain. V was shortened by 7 bases and J by 12 bases, with 10 bases between the two germline ends. CDR3 length equals 8 residues. Germline V CDR1 and CDR2: DFQATT, SNEGSKA (reference sequence). CDR3 DNA: TGCAGTGTCAAGAAGGGGTACTTC. Amino acids: CSVKKGYF.

The rearrangement uses TRBV12-3 or TRBV12-4 and TRBJ1-5; TRBD1 is a possible D gene (5 bases). V dropped 3 bases and J dropped 5 bases, with 11 bases sitting between them. This CDR3 is built from 14 residues. The CDR3 DNA reads TGTGCCAGCAGTTTCCTCAGAGGGGATCAGCCCCAGCATTTT. It specifies CASSFLRGDQPQHF.

The V call is TRBV2, the J call TRBJ1-1, with D possibly matching TRBD1 (6 bases). Germline loops: CDR1 SNHLY, CDR2 FYNNEI. CDR3 length: 14 amino acids. V was shortened by 6 bases and J by 1 base, with 12 bases between the two germline ends. The CDR3 region has the DNA TGTGCCAGCAGAGCTACGACAGGGAACACTGAAGCTTTCTTT. Translated: CASRATTGNTEAFF.

The table lists this clonotype with a few counts. Germline and junction disagree at one end, which may indicate a read error. The chain's CDR3 is CASSLAGPETQYF. CDR3 nucleotide sequence: TGTGCTAGCAGCTTAGCGGGCCCAGAGACCCAGTACTTC. The V and J genes are TRBV7-7 and TRBJ2-5, with 7 bases identical to TRBD2. Germline V gives CDR1 SSHAT, CDR2 FNYEAQ (reference sequence). The CDR3 length is 13 residues.

This clonotype has a single count. J is TRBJ1-2 and V is TRBV12-3 or TRBV12-4, with D hard to call. The CDR3 sequence is 13 residues long. Trimming stripped 3 bases from V and 7 bases from J, with 12 bases between. The CDR3 nucleotides are TGTGCCAGCAGTTTGGGTGAGCATGCTGGCTACACCTTC. This translates into CASSLGEHAGYTF.

This clonotype is a singleton in its sample. The chain recombines TRBV19 with TRBJ2-3; D is unresolved. CDR3 length: 11 residues. CDR1 LNHDA and CDR2 SQIVND come from the germline V gene (reference sequence). The germline V and J ends were trimmed by 3 bases and 11 bases, with 9 bases remaining between them. The CDR3 nucleotides read TGTGCCAGTAGTATCGGCCTGGAGCAGTATTTT. This translates into CASSIGLEQYF.

This clonotype was detected once. V is TRBV3-1 and J is TRBJ1-1; D remains unclear. Germline V gene data show CDR1 as LGHDT and CDR2 as YNNKEL (reference sequence). V was clipped by 0 bases and J by 8 bases, with 4 bases between them. CDR3 size: 11 residues. CDR3 nucleotides: TGTGCCAGCAGCCAAGATGGCGAAGCTTTCTTT. This encodes CASSQDGEAFF. Full variable domain (remainder filled in from reference TRBV3-1 and TRBJ1-1): DTAVSQTPKYLVTQMGNDKSIKCEQNLGHDTMYWYKQDSKKFLKIMFSYNNKELIINETVPNRFSPKSPDKAHLNLHINSLELGDSAVYFCASSQDGEAFFGQGTRLTVV.

The chain joins TRBV4-3 to TRBJ2-5, with D uncertain. This CDR3 is 15 amino acids long. CDR1 is LGHNA, CDR2 YSLEER, per germline. V gave up 0 bases and J gave up 1 base, with 9 bases separating them. The chain's CDR3 is CASSQDAGFQETQYF. The CDR3 DNA follows: TGCGCCAGCAGCCAAGATGCCGGGTTCCAAGAGACCCAGTACTTC.

The V and J genes are TRBV3-1 and TRBJ2-1; possible D gene TRBD2, 5 bases. The germline V gene encodes CDR1 LGHDT and CDR2 YNNKEL (reference sequence). V dropped 3 bases and J dropped 5 bases, with 11 bases sitting between them. The CDR3 covers 14 residues. The chain's CDR3 is CASSQRPRDNEQFF. CDR3 DNA: TGTGCCAGCAGCCAGAGACCGAGGGACAATGAGCAGTTCTTC.

This chain connects TRBV12-3 or TRBV12-4 to TRBJ1-5; no definite D call. V lost 5 bases to trimming and J lost 2 bases, with 10 bases between them. The length of the CDR3 is 14 residues. CDR3 DNA: TGTGCCAGCAGTATAGAAGCAGGCAATCAGCCCCAGCATTTT. Protein: CASSIEAGNQPQHF.

V is TRBV3-1 and J is TRBJ1-5; D is possibly TRBD1 (5 bases). The V gene lost 2 bases and the J gene lost 4 bases, with 9 bases spanning the gap. In germline, CDR1 is LGHDT, CDR2 YNNKEL (reference sequence). This CDR3 has 14 amino acids. CDR3 sequence: CASSQTGTNQPQHF. CDR3 nucleotide sequence: TGTGCCAGCAGCCAAACAGGAACTAATCAGCCCCAGCATTTT. Variable domain in full (rest from reference TRBV3-1 and TRBJ1-5): DTAVSQTPKYLVTQMGNDKSIKCEQNLGHDTMYWYKQDSKKFLKIMFSYNNKELIINETVPNRFSPKSPDKAHLNLHINSLELGDSAVYFCASSQTGTNQPQHFGDGTRLSIL.

The chain is built from TRBV7-8 and TRBJ2-3; the match to TRBD1 covers 10 bases. The V gene's germline CDR1 is SGHVS and CDR2 FQNEAQ. This CDR3 contains 14 residues. The J segment lost 8 bases and the V segment lost 6 bases, leaving 8 bases of the junction unmatched. This CDR3 reads CASRGWDRGSTQYF. CDR3 in DNA: TGTGCCAGCAGGGGGTGGGACAGGGGATCTACGCAGTATTTT.

The CDR3 loop is CASSSRGALTDTQYF. CDR3 sequence (DNA): TGTGCCAGCAGTTCCCGGGGGGCCCTCACAGATACGCAGTATTTT. The rearrangement links TRBV11-2 to TRBJ2-3; weak D call: TRBD2 (7 bases). V lost 6 bases to trimming and J lost 2 bases, with 15 bases between them. Germline V gives CDR1 SGHAT, CDR2 FQNNGV. CDR3 size: 15 residues.

This clonotype was observed once. The rearrangement uses TRBV5-4 and TRBJ1-2; no definite D call. CDR3 length equals 14 residues. V lost 1 base and J lost 4, with 11 bases in between. Germline lookup yields CDR1 SGHNT and CDR2 YYREEE (reference sequence). CDR3 in amino acids: CASSLSSEIYGYTF. CDR3 DNA: TGTGCCAGCAGCTTGTCCTCTGAGATCTATGGCTACACCTTC.

The rearrangement joins TRBV27 to TRBJ2-7; D unresolved. V lost 11 bases and J lost 2, with 19 bases in between. This CDR3 contains 14 residues. Looked up from germline, CDR1 is MNHEY and CDR2 is SMNVEV (reference sequence). The CDR3 protein is CAAAPALGTYEQYF. In DNA form, the CDR3 reads TGTGCCGCAGCCCCGGCCTTGGGAACCTACGAGCAGTACTTC.

The V and J genes are TRBV4-3 and TRBJ1-4, with D uncertain. Trimming stripped 3 bases from V and 0 bases from J, with 17 bases between. Germline V CDR1 and CDR2: LGHNA, YSLEER. The CDR3 is made up of 18 amino acids. Written as DNA, the CDR3 is TGCGCCAGCAGCCACCTTTACTCCCGCGGTTCAACTAATGAAAAACTGTTTTTT. This gives the protein CASSHLYSRGSTNEKLFF.

The rearrangement joins TRBV6-2 or TRBV6-3 to TRBJ1-1; 8 bases fit TRBD1. J gave up 4 bases and V 2 bases, and 9 bases lay outside the gene matches. There are 16 residues in the CDR3. The germline V gene has CDR1 MNHEY and CDR2 SVGEGT. This CDR3 is CASSYAPSTGGTEAFF. CDR3 sequence (DNA): TGTGCCAGCAGTTACGCTCCATCTACAGGGGGCACTGAAGCTTTCTTT.

The chain combines TRBV15 with TRBJ2-1; D not resolved. Germline CDR1 and CDR2: LNHNV and YYDKDF (reference sequence). Trimming removed 1 base at V and 4 bases at J, with 2 bases between. The CDR3 totals 12 residues. CDR3 DNA sequence: TGTGCCACCAGCAGAGTTTACAATGAGCAGTTCTTC. It specifies CATSRVYNEQFF.

The chain carries TRBV23-1 and TRBJ2-7; D gene uncertain. TRBV23-1 is an open reading frame, and its role is uncertain. This CDR3 spans 16 amino acids. V was trimmed by 0 bases and J by 5 bases, leaving 17 bases between them. The CDR3 bases are TGCGCCAGCAGTCAATCGAAAGGGAAGTGTTGCAACGAGCAGTACTTC. Protein sequence: CASSQSKGKCCNEQYF.

V and J are TRBV25-1 and TRBJ2-5; D tentatively reads TRBD1 or TRBD2 (5 bases each). V was trimmed by 2 bases and J by 5 bases, leaving 18 bases between them. The CDR3 is made up of 16 amino acids. CDR1 and CDR2 (germline): MGHDK, SYGVNS. For the CDR3, the DNA is TGTGCCAGCAGTGAACTGCAAGAAGGGACGTTGGAGACCCAGTACTTC. This encodes CASSELQEGTLETQYF.

This chain uses TRBV20-1 with TRBJ1-5; TRBD1 matches 7 bases. The CDR3 runs to 14 residues. CDR1 and CDR2 from the germline V gene are DFQATT and SNEGSKA (reference sequence). After removal of 3 bases from V and 0 bases from J, the junction contained 2 bases not matched to a gene. CDR3 residues: CSARGQISNQPQHF. The CDR3 nucleotides read TGCAGTGCTAGGGGACAGATTAGCAATCAGCCCCAGCATTTT.